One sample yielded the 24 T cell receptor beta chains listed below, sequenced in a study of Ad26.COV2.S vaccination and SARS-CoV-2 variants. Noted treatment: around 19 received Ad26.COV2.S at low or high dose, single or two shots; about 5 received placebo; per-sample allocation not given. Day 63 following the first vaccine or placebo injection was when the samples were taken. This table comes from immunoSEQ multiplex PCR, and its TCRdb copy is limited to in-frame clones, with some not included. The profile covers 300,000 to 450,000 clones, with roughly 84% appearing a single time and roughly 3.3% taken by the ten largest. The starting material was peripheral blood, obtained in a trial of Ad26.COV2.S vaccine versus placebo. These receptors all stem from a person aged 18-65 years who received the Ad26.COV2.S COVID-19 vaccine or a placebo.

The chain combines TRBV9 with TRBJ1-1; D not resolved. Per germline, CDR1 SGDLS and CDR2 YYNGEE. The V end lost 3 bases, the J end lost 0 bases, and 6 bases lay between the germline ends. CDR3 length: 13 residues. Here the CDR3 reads CASSAAVNTEAFF. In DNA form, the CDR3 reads TGTGCCAGCAGCGCCGCAGTGAACACTGAAGCTTTCTTT. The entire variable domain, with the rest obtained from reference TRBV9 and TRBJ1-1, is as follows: DSGVTQTPKHLITATGQRVTLRCSPRSGDLSVYWYQQSLDQGLQFLIQYYNGEERAKGNILERFSAQQFPDLHSELNLSSLELGDSALYFCASSAAVNTEAFFGQGTRLTVV.

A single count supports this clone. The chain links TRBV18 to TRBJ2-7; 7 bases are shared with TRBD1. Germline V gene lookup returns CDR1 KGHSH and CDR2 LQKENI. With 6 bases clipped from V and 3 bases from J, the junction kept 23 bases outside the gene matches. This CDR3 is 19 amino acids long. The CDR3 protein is CASSFVPGQLNLRSYEQYF. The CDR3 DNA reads TGTGCCAGCTCCTTTGTACCGGGACAGTTGAATCTTCGTAGCTACGAGCAGTACTTC. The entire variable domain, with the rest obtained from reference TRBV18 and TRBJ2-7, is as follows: NAGVMQNPRHLVRRRGQEARLRCSPMKGHSHVYWYRQLPEEGLKFMVYLQKENIIDESGMPKERFSAEFPKEGPSILRIQQVVRGDSAAYFCASSFVPGQLNLRSYEQYFGPGTRLTVT.

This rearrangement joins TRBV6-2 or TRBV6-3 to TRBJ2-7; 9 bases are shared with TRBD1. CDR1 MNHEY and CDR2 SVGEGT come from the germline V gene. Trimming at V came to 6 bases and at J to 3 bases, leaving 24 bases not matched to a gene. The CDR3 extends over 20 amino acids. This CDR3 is CASSPVSRQGEGGANYEQYF. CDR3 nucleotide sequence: TGTGCCAGCAGCCCCGTGTCGAGACAGGGGGAGGGTGGAGCGAACTACGAGCAGTACTTC.

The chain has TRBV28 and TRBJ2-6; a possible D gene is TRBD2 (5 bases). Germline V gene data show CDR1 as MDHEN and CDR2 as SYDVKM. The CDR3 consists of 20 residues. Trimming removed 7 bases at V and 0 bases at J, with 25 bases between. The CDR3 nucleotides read TGTGCCAGCACGGGAAACCGACACCTAAACGAGACCTCTGGGGCCAACGTCCTGACTTTC. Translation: CASTGNRHLNETSGANVLTF.

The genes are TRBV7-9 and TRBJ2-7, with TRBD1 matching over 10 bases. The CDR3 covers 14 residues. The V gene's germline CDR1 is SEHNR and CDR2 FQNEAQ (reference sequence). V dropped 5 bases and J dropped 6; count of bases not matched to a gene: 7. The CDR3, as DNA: TGTGCCAGCAGCGCCCGACAGGGGGCGCGCGAGCAGTACTTC. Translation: CASSARQGAREQYF.

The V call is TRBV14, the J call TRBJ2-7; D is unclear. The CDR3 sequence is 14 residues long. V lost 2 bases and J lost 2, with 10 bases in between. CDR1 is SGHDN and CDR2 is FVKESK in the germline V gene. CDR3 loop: CASSQRQSPYEQYF. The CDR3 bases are TGTGCCAGCAGCCAACGCCAGAGTCCCTACGAGCAGTACTTC.

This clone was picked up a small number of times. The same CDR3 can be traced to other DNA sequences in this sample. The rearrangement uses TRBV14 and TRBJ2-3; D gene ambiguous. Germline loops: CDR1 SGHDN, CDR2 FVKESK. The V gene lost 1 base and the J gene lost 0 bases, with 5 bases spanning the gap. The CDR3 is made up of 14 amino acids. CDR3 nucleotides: TGTGCCAGCAGCCAAGGCGGAAGCACAGATACGCAGTATTTT. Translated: CASSQGGSTDTQYF.

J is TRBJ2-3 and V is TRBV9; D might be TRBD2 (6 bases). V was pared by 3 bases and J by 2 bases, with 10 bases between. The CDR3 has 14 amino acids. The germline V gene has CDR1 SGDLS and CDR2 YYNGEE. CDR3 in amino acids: CASSESGLTDTQYF. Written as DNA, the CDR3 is TGTGCCAGCAGCGAGAGCGGGCTCACAGATACGCAGTATTTT.

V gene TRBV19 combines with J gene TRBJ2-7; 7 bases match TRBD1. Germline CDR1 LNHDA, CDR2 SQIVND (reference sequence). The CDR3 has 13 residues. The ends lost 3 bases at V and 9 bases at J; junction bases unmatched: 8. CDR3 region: CASSIRTGTAQYF. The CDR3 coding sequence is TGTGCCAGTAGTATTAGAACCGGGACAGCGCAGTACTTC.

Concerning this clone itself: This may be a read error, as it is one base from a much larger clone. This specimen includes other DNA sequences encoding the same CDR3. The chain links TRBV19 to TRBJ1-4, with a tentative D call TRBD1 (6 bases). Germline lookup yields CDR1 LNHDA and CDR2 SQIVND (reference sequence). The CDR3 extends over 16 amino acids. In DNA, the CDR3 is TGTGCCAGTAGCAACCTGAATTACAGGGTTGGAGAAAAACTATTTTTT. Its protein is CASSNLNYRVGEKLFF.

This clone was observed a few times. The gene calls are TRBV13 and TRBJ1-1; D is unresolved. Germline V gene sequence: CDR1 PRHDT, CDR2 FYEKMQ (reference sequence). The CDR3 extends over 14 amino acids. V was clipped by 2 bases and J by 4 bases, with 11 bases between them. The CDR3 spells CASSLRTGSTEAFF. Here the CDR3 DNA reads TGTGCCAGCAGCTTAAGAACCGGAAGCACTGAAGCTTTCTTT.

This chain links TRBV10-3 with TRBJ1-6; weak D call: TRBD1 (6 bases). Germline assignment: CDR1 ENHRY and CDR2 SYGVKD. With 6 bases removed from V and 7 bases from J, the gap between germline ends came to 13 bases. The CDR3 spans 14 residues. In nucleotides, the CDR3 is TGTGCCATCAGCTTGGACAGTTCCAATTCACCCCTCCACTTT. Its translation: CAISLDSSNSPLHF.

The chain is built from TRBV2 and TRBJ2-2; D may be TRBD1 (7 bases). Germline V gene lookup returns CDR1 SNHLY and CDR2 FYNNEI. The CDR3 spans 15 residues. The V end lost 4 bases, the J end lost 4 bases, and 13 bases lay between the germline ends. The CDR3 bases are TGTGCCAGCAGTGGGAGGGGGCAGAGCACCGGGGAGCTGTTTTTT. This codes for CASSGRGQSTGELFF.

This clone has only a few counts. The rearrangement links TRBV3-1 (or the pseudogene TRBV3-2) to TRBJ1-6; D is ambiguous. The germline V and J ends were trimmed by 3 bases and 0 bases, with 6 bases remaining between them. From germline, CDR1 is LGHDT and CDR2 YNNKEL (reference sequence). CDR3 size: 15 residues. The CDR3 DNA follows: TGTGCCAGCAGCCAGGAGAGCTCCTATAATTCACCCCTCCACTTT. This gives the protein CASSQESSYNSPLHF.

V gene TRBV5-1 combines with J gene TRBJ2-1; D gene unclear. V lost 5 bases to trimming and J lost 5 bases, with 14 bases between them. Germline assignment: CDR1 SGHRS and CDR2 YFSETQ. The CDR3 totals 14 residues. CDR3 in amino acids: CASSLITSNNEQFF. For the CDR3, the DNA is TGCGCCAGCAGTCTAATAACCAGCAACAATGAGCAGTTCTTC.

The CDR3, as DNA: TGTGCCATCAGCTTACAGGGGGCCAGTTCCACAGATACGCAGTATTTT. Protein sequence: CAISLQGASSTDTQYF. This chain joins TRBV10-3 and TRBJ2-3, with 9 positions matching TRBD1. CDR1 and CDR2 from the germline V gene are ENHRY and SYGVKD. The CDR3 length is 16 residues. V was pared by 6 bases and J by 2 bases, with 9 bases of the junction left unmatched.

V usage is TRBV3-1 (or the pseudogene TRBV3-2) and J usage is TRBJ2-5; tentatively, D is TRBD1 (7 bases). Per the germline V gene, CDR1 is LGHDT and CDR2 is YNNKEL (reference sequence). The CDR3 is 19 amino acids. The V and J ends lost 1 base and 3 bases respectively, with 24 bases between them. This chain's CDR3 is CASSQVFGRGGLTKETQYF. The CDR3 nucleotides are TGTGCCAGCAGCCAAGTTTTCGGGAGAGGGGGCCTAACTAAAGAGACCCAGTACTTC.

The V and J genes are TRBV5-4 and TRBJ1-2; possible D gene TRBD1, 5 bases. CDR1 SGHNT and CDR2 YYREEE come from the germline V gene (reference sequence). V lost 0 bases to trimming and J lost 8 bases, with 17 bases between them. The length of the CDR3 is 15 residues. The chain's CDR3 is CASSLAGPEAGGYTF. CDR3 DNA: TGTGCCAGCAGCTTGGCAGGGCCGGAGGCTGGGGGCTACACCTTC.

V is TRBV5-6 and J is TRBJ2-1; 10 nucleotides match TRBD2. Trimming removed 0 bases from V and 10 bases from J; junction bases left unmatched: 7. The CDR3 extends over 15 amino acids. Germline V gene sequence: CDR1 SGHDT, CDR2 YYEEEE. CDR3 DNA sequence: TGTGCCAGCAGCTTGGCGAGCGGGAGGGCCCGAGAGCAGTTCTTC. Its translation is CASSLASGRAREQFF.

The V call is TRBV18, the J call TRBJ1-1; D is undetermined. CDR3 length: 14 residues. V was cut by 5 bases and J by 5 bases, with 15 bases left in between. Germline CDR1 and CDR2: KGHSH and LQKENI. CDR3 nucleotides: TGTGCCAGCTCAACCGGACCTTTAAATACTGAAGCTTTCTTT. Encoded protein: CASSTGPLNTEAFF.

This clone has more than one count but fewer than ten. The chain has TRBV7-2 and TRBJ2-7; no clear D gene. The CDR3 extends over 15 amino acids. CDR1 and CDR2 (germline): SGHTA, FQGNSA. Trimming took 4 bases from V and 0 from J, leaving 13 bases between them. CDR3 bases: TGTGCCAGCAGCTACGATTGGGGAAGCTCCTACGAGCAGTACTTC. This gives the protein CASSYDWGSSYEQYF.

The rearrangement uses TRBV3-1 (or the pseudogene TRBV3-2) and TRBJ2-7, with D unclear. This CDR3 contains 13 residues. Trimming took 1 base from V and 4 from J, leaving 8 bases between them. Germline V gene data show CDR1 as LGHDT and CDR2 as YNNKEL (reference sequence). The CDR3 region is CASSQGVGYEQYF. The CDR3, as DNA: TGTGCCAGCAGCCAAGGGGTAGGTTACGAGCAGTACTTC.

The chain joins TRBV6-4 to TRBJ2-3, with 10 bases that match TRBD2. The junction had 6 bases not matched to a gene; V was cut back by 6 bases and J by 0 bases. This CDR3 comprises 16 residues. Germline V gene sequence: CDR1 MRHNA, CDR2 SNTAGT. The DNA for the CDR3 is TGTGCCAGCAGCAAGACTAGCGGGTTTAGCACAGATACGCAGTATTTT. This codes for CASSKTSGFSTDTQYF.

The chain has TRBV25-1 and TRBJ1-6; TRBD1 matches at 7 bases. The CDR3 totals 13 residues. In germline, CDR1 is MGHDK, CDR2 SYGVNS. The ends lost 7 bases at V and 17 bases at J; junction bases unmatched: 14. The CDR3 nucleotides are TGTGCCAGCATCCAAGGGGGCAGCGCGAGAGTCCACTTT. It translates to CASIQGGSARVHF.